The next 29 T cell receptor beta chains were all read from a single sample in a study of graft-versus-host responses after intestinal transplantation. The antigens for these receptors are not known. The table came from immunoSEQ multiplex PCR; TCRdb's copy has only in-frame clones and leaves some out. The sample consists of 150,000 or so clones, roughly 91% of them appearing once. This specimen consisted of unstimulated CD4+ T cells sorted from spleen or lymph node cells, obtained before intestinal transplant. The receptors were gathered from a human donor who received an intestinal transplant.

This clone has only one observation. J is TRBJ2-7 and V is TRBV2; 11 nucleotides align to TRBD1. Germline V lookup: CDR1 SNHLY, CDR2 FYNNEI. The CDR3 consists of 16 residues. The J segment lost 6 bases and the V segment lost 9 bases, leaving 16 bases of the junction unmatched. CDR3 in amino acids: CASGRRPGQGGVEQYF. The CDR3 DNA reads as TGTGCCAGTGGGAGGCGACCGGGACAGGGGGGCGTCGAGCAGTACTTC.

This clone occurred once. This chain uses TRBV28 with TRBJ1-6; TRBD1 aligns across 8 bases. The CDR3 contains 14 residues. J was trimmed by 6 bases and V by 2 bases; bases with no gene match: 0. Germline CDR1 is MDHEN and CDR2 is SYDVKM. The CDR3 sequence is CASSLDRGNSPLHF. CDR3 in DNA: TGTGCCAGCAGTTTAGACAGGGGTAATTCACCCCTCCACTTT.

The V gene is TRBV7-9, the J gene TRBJ1-2, with D possibly being TRBD1 (5 bases). CDR1 is SEHNR and CDR2 is FQNEAQ in the germline V gene (reference sequence). V was shortened by 5 bases and J by 3 bases, with 16 bases between the two germline ends. The CDR3 runs to 15 residues. CDR3 nucleotide sequence: TGTGCCAGCAGCACCCTCAGGGTAGGGTACTATGGCTACACCTTC. This codes for CASSTLRVGYYGYTF.

This clone came up once. The chain is built from TRBV9 and TRBJ2-2; 9 bases fit TRBD2. The CDR3 consists of 16 residues. Germline-derived CDR1 and CDR2 are SGDLS and YYNGEE. Germline trimming cut 0 bases from V and 0 bases from J; bases unmatched to any gene: 0. CDR3 in amino acids: CASSVGGRANTGELFF. DNA of the CDR3: TGTGCCAGCAGCGTAGGCGGGAGGGCGAACACCGGGGAGCTGTTTTTT.

The chain uses TRBV7-9 and TRBJ1-1, with no clear D. From germline, CDR1 is SEHNR and CDR2 FQNEAQ (reference sequence). The CDR3 is 12 residues long. Trimming cost V 5 bases and J 3 bases, with 7 bases left between them. The CDR3 bases are TGTGCCAGCAGCCCCTCTTACACTGAAGCTTTCTTT. Its translation: CASSPSYTEAFF. Full variable domain (rest looked up from reference TRBV7-9 and TRBJ1-1): DTGVSQNPRHKITKRGQNVTFRCDPISEHNRLYWYRQTLGQGPEFLTYFQNEAQLEKSRLLSDRFSAERPKGSFSTLEIQRTEQGDSAMYLCASSPSYTEAFFGQGTRLTVV.

V gene TRBV6-5 combines with J gene TRBJ2-1, with a weak D call TRBD2 (6 bases). The CDR3 extends over 11 amino acids. Looked up from germline, CDR1 is MNHEY and CDR2 is SVGAGI. Between the trimmed V and J ends, which lost 8 bases and 8 bases, there was a span of 10 bases. The CDR3: CASRRAYEQFF. CDR3 DNA sequence: TGTGCCAGCCGGAGGGCCTATGAGCAGTTCTTC.

This sequence joins TRBV6-1 and TRBJ1-4; D is possibly TRBD1 (5 bases). The CDR3 extends over 17 amino acids. V was trimmed by 0 bases and J by 8 bases, leaving 19 bases between them. Germline loops: CDR1 MNHNS, CDR2 SASEGT. The CDR3 region has the DNA TGTGCCAGCAGTGAAGCGCTAGGCCCGGGACCAGGAGAAAAACTGTTTTTT. Protein sequence: CASSEALGPGPGEKLFF.

This chain joins TRBV5-1 and TRBJ2-2; the D is unclear. Germline V CDR1 and CDR2: SGHRS, YFSETQ. The ends were cut back, 2 bases at V and 1 base at J, with 6 bases in the middle. The CDR3 loop spans 14 amino acids. CDR3 protein: CASSFDKNTGELFF. The CDR3 DNA follows: TGCGCCAGCAGCTTCGACAAGAACACCGGGGAGCTGTTTTTT.

V usage is TRBV5-1 and J usage is TRBJ2-1; the match to TRBD2 covers 15 bases. V shed 2 bases, J shed 3 bases, and the junction held 3 bases outside the gene matches. Germline CDR1 reads SGHRS; CDR2 reads YFSETQ. This CDR3 has 17 amino acids. The CDR3 sequence is CASSLRTSGRGYNEQFF. The CDR3 DNA follows: TGCGCCAGCAGCTTACGGACTAGCGGGAGGGGCTACAATGAGCAGTTCTTC.

The chain joins TRBV10-3 to TRBJ2-7, with TRBD1 as a possible D gene (6 bases). The CDR3 consists of 14 residues. With 4 bases removed from V and 5 bases from J, the gap between germline ends came to 15 bases. Germline CDR1 ENHRY, CDR2 SYGVKD. CDR3 in amino acids: CAISGTPGVHEQYF. In DNA, the CDR3 is TGTGCCATCAGTGGCACGCCAGGGGTCCACGAGCAGTACTTC.

This clone occurred once. This chain connects TRBV11-2 to TRBJ2-7, with D uncertain. Trimming removed 1 base at V and 5 bases at J, with 6 bases between. The CDR3 runs 12 residues. Germline V gene lookup returns CDR1 SGHAT and CDR2 FQNNGV. The CDR3 DNA reads TGTGCCAGCAGCTTAGGGGATAACGAGCAGTACTTC. Translated, it gives CASSLGDNEQYF. The whole variable domain, remainder taken from reference TRBV11-2 and TRBJ2-7, is EAGVAQSPRYKIIEKRQSVAFWCNPISGHATLYWYQQILGQGPKLLIQFQNNGVVDDSQLPKDRFSAERLKGVDSTLKIQPAKLEDSAVYLCASSLGDNEQYFGPGTRLTVT.

The chain links TRBV9 to TRBJ2-3, with 9 positions matching TRBD2. V shed 0 bases and J 4 bases; nucleotides not matched to a gene: 12. The germline V gene encodes CDR1 SGDLS and CDR2 YYNGEE. The CDR3 is made up of 18 amino acids. The CDR3 region has the DNA TGTGCCAGCAGCGTAGGGGGAGGGGGACTAGCTCGGGCAGATACGCAGTATTTT. This codes for CASSVGGGGLARADTQYF. The whole variable domain, filled in from reference TRBV9 and TRBJ2-3, reads DSGVTQTPKHLITATGQRVTLRCSPRSGDLSVYWYQQSLDQGLQFLIQYYNGEERAKGNILERFSAQQFPDLHSELNLSSLELGDSALYFCASSVGGGGLARADTQYFGPGTRLTVL.

J is TRBJ1-5 and V is TRBV6-5; 7 bases map to TRBD1. The CDR3 is made up of 14 amino acids. The germline gives CDR1 MNHEY, CDR2 SVGAGI. Trimming removed 10 bases from V and 4 bases from J; junction bases left unmatched: 10. CDR3 protein: CAIRGDRANQPQHF. CDR3 DNA: TGTGCCATCCGGGGGGACAGAGCTAATCAGCCCCAGCATTTT.

The chain combines TRBV5-4 with TRBJ2-7, with D perhaps TRBD2 (7 bases). CDR3 length: 17 amino acids. Germline V CDR1 and CDR2: SGHNT, YYREEE (reference sequence). V lost 4 bases, J lost 4 bases, and 24 bases lay in between. CDR3 nucleotide sequence: TGTGCCAGCAGCCCCGGACGGGGGGCCGGGCTTTTTTACGAGCAGTACTTC. It translates to CASSPGRGAGLFYEQYF.

This clone appeared a single time. The chain combines TRBV18 with TRBJ1-3; no firm D call. The CDR3 has 17 residues. Germline V gene data show CDR1 as KGHSH and CDR2 as LQKENI. Trimming left V 2 bases short and J 3 bases short, with 17 bases between. CDR3 nucleotide sequence: TGTGCCAGCTCACCAACCCCCCCAAGCGGGATTGGAAACACCATATATTTT. Translation: CASSPTPPSGIGNTIYF.

The chain employs TRBV10-1 and TRBJ2-7; D ambiguous. Germline lookup yields CDR1 WNHNN and CDR2 SYGVQD (reference sequence). V lost 2 bases and J lost 3, with 14 bases in between. The length of the CDR3 is 15 residues. CDR3 DNA sequence: TGCGCCAGCAGTGAGGTCTACGGCGAGGTCTACGAGCAGTACTTC. Protein sequence: CASSEVYGEVYEQYF.

This chain uses TRBV14 with TRBJ2-6, with D uncertain. The germline CDR1 and CDR2 sequences are SGHDN and FVKESK. The CDR3 is 15 amino acids. Trimming shortened V by 3 bases and J by 3 bases, and 9 bases separated the two germline ends. The CDR3 loop reads CASSQGAHGANVLTF. The CDR3 DNA sequence: TGTGCCAGCAGCCAGGGTGCTCATGGGGCCAACGTCCTGACTTTC. The variable domain in full, with the rest retrieved from reference TRBV14 and TRBJ2-6, is EAGVTQFPSHSVIEKGQTVTLRCDPISGHDNLYWYRRVMGKEIKFLLHFVKESKQDESGMPNNRFLAERTGGTYSTLKVQPAELEDSGVYFCASSQGAHGANVLTFGAGSRLTVL.

The chain uses TRBV7-9 and TRBJ1-6, with D possibly TRBD1 on 6 matching bases. CDR1 is SEHNR and CDR2 is FQNEAQ in the germline V gene (reference sequence). This CDR3 has 16 residues. V shed 5 bases and J shed 10 bases, with 21 bases lying between them. CDR3 nucleotides: TGTGCCAGCAGCCGTGGGGGCCAGGGGAGCAGGTCACCCCTCCACTTT. The encoded protein is CASSRGGQGSRSPLHF.

This chain joins TRBV19 and TRBJ1-1; no definite D call. V lost 7 bases to trimming and J lost 1 base, with 13 bases between them. In germline, CDR1 is LNHDA, CDR2 SQIVND (reference sequence). The CDR3 has 14 residues. The CDR3 region has the DNA TGTGCCAGTACCCTACAGATTAAGAACACTGAAGCTTTCTTT. This encodes CASTLQIKNTEAFF.

This clone is a singleton in its sample. The genes are TRBV4-1 and TRBJ2-1; TRBD2 matches 8 bases. V lost 2 bases, J lost 0 bases, and 12 bases stayed unmatched. The CDR3 is 19 residues long. Germline CDR1 reads MGHRA; CDR2 reads YSYEKL. The CDR3 region is CASSQRTTSGTSSYNEQFF. The DNA for the CDR3 is TGCGCCAGCAGCCAAAGGACAACATCAGGGACTAGCTCCTACAATGAGCAGTTCTTC.

The CDR3 DNA sequence: TGTGCCAGCAGCCAGGGGGGGCCCTACAATGAGCAGTTCTTC. Its translation is CASSQGGPYNEQFF. The genes are TRBV14 and TRBJ2-1, with D perhaps TRBD2 (7 bases). V lost 3 bases and J lost 2, with 8 bases in between. The CDR3 is made up of 14 amino acids. Germline V CDR1 and CDR2: SGHDN, FVKESK. The entire variable domain, with the rest obtained from reference TRBV14 and TRBJ2-1, is as follows: EAGVTQFPSHSVIEKGQTVTLRCDPISGHDNLYWYRRVMGKEIKFLLHFVKESKQDESGMPNNRFLAERTGGTYSTLKVQPAELEDSGVYFCASSQGGPYNEQFFGPGTRLTVL.

V usage is TRBV25-1 and J usage is TRBJ2-1, with a possible D match to TRBD2 (5 bases). The CDR3 has 14 amino acids. Germline V gives CDR1 MGHDK, CDR2 SYGVNS. Deletions cut 3 bases from V and 8 bases from J, with 14 bases between. The CDR3 region has the DNA TGTGCCAGCAGTGACTGGACCGTTAGCGATGAGCAGTTCTTC. Protein: CASSDWTVSDEQFF.

This chain connects TRBV5-6 to TRBJ2-4; D not resolved. The V gene lost 0 bases and the J gene lost 5 bases, with 9 bases spanning the gap. CDR1 and CDR2 (germline): SGHDT, YYEEEE. The CDR3 is 14 residues long. As DNA, the CDR3 is TGTGCCAGCAGCTTGGCGCAGAATGAAAACATTCAGTACTTC. Translating it yields CASSLAQNENIQYF.

This chain connects TRBV11-3 to TRBJ1-1, with D hard to call. The V gene lost 1 base and the J gene lost 3 bases, with 6 bases spanning the gap. Germline V gene sequence: CDR1 SGHNT, CDR2 YENEEA. The CDR3 runs to 13 residues. The CDR3 protein is CASSLAADTEAFF. The CDR3 coding sequence is TGTGCCAGCAGCTTAGCCGCCGACACTGAAGCTTTCTTT.

V usage is TRBV4-2 and J usage is TRBJ1-1; D perhaps matches TRBD1 (6 bases). Germline V gives CDR1 LGHNA, CDR2 YNFKEQ. V dropped 5 bases and J dropped 8 bases, with 15 bases sitting between them. The CDR3 sequence is 13 residues long. CDR3 sequence reads: CASSLGGRPEAFF. CDR3 bases: TGTGCCAGCAGCTTAGGGGGGCGGCCAGAAGCTTTCTTT.

Details on this clone: One end of the junction is discordant with germline, which a read error may explain. The rearrangement uses TRBV6-5 and TRBJ2-3; 10 nucleotides line up with TRBD2. The CDR3 length is 14 residues. The germline CDR1 and CDR2 sequences are MNHEY and SVGAGI. The CDR3 region is CASSAHGGTSVSVF. For the CDR3, the DNA is TGTGCCAGCAGTGCACACGGCGGGACTAGCGTGAGCGTTTTT.

The CDR3 nucleotides are TGTGCCAGCAGTGAAGGGGGACAGGGAACCTACGAGCAGTACTTC. Protein sequence: CASSEGGQGTYEQYF. The chain joins TRBV2 to TRBJ2-7; 9 bases fit TRBD1. V was clipped by 1 base and J by 2 bases; unmatched bases: 3. The CDR3 spans 15 residues. Germline loops: CDR1 SNHLY, CDR2 FYNNEI.

The CDR3 region is CASSFTSGTGELFF. CDR3 coding DNA: TGCGCCAGCAGCTTTACTAGCGGGACCGGGGAGCTGTTTTTT. V usage is TRBV5-1 and J usage is TRBJ2-2; 9 bases agree with TRBD2. The V and J ends lost 2 bases and 5 bases, in that order; junction bases with no gene match: 1. From germline, CDR1 is SGHRS and CDR2 YFSETQ. This CDR3 contains 14 residues.

The chain couples TRBV27 to TRBJ2-3; 10 bases agree with TRBD2. The J segment lost 3 bases and the V segment lost 2 bases, leaving 8 bases of the junction unmatched. CDR3 length equals 17 residues. From germline, CDR1 is MNHEY and CDR2 SMNVEV (reference sequence). The CDR3 spells CASSLSPSGSWTDTQYF. CDR3 DNA: TGTGCCAGCAGTTTAAGTCCTAGCGGGAGTTGGACAGATACGCAGTATTTT.